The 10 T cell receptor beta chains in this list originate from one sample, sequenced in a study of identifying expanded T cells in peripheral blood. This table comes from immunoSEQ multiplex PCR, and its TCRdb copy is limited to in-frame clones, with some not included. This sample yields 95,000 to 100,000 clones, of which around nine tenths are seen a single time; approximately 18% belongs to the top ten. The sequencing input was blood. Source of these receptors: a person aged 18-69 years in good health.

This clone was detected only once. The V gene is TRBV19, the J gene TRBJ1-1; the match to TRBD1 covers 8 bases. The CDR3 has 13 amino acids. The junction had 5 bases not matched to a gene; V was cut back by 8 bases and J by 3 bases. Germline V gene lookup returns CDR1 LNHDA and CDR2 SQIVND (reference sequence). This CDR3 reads CASRNRGDTEAFF. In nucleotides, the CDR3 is TGTGCCAGTCGAAACAGGGGGGACACTGAAGCTTTCTTT.

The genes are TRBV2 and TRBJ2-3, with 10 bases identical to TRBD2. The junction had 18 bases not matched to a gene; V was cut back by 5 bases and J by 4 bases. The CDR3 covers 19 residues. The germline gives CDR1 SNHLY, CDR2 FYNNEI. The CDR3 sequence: CASSLPSDGTSEVPDTQYF. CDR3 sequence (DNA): TGTGCCAGCAGTCTGCCCTCGGACGGGACTAGCGAGGTCCCAGATACGCAGTATTTT.

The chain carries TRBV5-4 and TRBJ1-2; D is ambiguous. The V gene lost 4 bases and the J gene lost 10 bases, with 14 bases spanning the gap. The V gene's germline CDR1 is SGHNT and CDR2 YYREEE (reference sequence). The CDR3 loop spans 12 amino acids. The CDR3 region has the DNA TGTGCCAGCAGCCCAGAGGCGGCGATCTACACCTTC. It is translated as CASSPEAAIYTF.

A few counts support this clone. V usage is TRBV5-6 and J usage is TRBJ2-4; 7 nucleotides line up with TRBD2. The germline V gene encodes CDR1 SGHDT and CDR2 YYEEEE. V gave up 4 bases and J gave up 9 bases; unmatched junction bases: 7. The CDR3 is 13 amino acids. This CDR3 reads CASSRPGGGIQYF. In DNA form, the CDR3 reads TGTGCCAGCAGCCGCCCGGGGGGAGGCATTCAGTACTTC. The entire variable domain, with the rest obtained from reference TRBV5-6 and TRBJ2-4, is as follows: DAGVTQSPTHLIKTRGQQVTLRCSPKSGHDTVSWYQQALGQGPQFIFQYYEEEERQRGNFPDRFSGHQFPNYSSELNVNALLLGDSALYLCASSRPGGGIQYFGAGTRLSVL.

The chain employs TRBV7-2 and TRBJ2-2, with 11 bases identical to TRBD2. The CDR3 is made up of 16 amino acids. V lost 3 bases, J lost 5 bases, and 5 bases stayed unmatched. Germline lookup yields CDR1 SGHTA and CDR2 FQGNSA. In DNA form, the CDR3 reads TGTGCCAGCAGCTTTAGCGGGGGGGCCGGTACCGGGGAGCTGTTTTTT. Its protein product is CASSFSGGAGTGELFF. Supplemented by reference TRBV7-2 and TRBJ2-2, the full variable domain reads GAGVSQSPSNKVTEKGKDVELRCDPISGHTALYWYRQSLGQGLEFLIYFQGNSAPDKSGLPSDRFSAERTGGSVSTLTIQRTQQEDSAVYLCASSFSGGAGTGELFFGEGSRLTVL.

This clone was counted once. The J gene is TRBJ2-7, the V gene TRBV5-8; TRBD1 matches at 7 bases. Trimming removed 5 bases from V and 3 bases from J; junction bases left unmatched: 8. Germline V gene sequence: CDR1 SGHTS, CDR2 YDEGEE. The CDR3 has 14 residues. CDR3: CASRADRVNYEQYF. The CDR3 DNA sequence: TGTGCCAGCAGGGCCGACAGGGTAAACTACGAGCAGTACTTC.

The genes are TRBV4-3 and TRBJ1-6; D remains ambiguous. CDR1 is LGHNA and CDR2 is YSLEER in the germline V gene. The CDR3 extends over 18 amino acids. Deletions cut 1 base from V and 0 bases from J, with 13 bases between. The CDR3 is CASSQVETRSSYNSPLHF. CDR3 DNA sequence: TGCGCCAGCAGCCAAGTCGAAACAAGGAGCTCCTATAATTCACCCCTCCACTTT.

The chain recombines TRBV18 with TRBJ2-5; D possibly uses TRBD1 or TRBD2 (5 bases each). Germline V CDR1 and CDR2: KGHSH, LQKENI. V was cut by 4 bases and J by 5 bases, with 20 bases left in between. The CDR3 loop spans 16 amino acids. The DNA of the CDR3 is TGTGCCAGCTCACGCCCCGGGACGGTGGGTGTGGAGACCCAGTACTTC. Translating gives CASSRPGTVGVETQYF.

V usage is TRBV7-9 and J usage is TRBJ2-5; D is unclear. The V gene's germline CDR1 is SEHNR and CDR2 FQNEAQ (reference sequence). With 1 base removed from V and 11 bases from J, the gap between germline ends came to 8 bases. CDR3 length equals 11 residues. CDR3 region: CASSLELSQYF. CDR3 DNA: TGTGCCAGCAGCTTAGAGTTGAGTCAGTACTTC. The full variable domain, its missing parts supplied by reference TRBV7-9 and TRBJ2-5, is DTGVSQNPRHKITKRGQNVTFRCDPISEHNRLYWYRQTLGQGPEFLTYFQNEAQLEKSRLLSDRFSAERPKGSFSTLEIQRTEQGDSAMYLCASSLELSQYFGPGTRLLVL.

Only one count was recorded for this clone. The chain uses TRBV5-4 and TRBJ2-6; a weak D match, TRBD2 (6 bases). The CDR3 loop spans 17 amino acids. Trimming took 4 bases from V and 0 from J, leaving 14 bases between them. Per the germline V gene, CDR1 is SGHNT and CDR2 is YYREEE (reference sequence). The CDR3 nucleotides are TGTGCCAGCAGCCCACGGGCGGGACTCTCTGGGGCCAACGTCCTGACTTTC. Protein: CASSPRAGLSGANVLTF. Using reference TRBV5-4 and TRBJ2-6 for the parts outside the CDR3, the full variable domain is ETGVTQSPTHLIKTRGQQVTLRCSSQSGHNTVSWYQQALGQGPQFIFQYYREEENGRGNFPPRFSGLQFPNYSSELNVNALELDDSALYLCASSPRAGLSGANVLTFGAGSRLTVL.